This TCR beta chain was documented in a study of shared clonotypes between healthy human individuals. Regarding the study as a whole: Around 5% of naive CD4 clonotypes were common to a few donors. Non-shared clonotypes were found to have lower generation probabilities than the clonotypes that were shared by all four of the sorted-subset donors.

The table came from immunoSEQ multiplex PCR; TCRdb's copy has only in-frame clones and leaves some out. The repertoire holds some 1.4 million clones, roughly 95% seen once, with 0.95% to 1.5% in the top ten. The V gene's germline CDR1 is MNHNS and CDR2 SASEGT. There are 16 residues in the CDR3. J lost 3 bases, V lost 2 bases, and 8 bases had no gene match. Note on this clone: What it recognizes is unknown.

Only Caucasian adults living in Nashville, Tennessee served as donors. CD4+ cells were split into CD45RA+ naive and CD45RA-negative memory subsets. The clonotype was recovered from a man aged 25-45 years in good health. The J gene is TRBJ2-7, the V gene TRBV6-1, with 9 bases identical to TRBD2. What was sequenced was naive CD4+ T cells sorted from blood. Subset meaning: CD45RA+ positively selected. The CDR3 sequence is CASSERGAGGLYEQYF. CDR3 DNA sequence: TGTGCCAGCAGTGAAAGGGGAGCGGGAGGACTCTACGAGCAGTACTTC.